The 29 T cell receptor beta chains below were found in one sample sequenced in a study of blood T cell repertoires in COVID-19. Only in-frame clones appear in the TCRdb table, and some are missing; sequencing was by immunoSEQ multiplex PCR. The sample yields fewer than 250,000 clones, under 90% seen once. The sequenced sample consisted of PBMCs or T cells enriched from blood (not recorded which). Every receptor here comes from a woman in her forties or fifties who had been exposed to COVID-19.

This clone was detected once. The chain combines TRBV3-1 (or the pseudogene TRBV3-2) with TRBJ1-6; D is perhaps TRBD1 (5 bases). Trimming left V 5 bases short and J 7 bases short, with 12 bases between. Germline values: CDR1 LGHDT, CDR2 YNNKEL (reference sequence). CDR3 length equals 14 residues. CDR3 nucleotide sequence: TGTGCCAGCAGCGCCCGGGACTCGAATTCACCCCTCCACTTT. Its translation: CASSARDSNSPLHF.

This chain joins TRBV10-1 and TRBJ2-5, with TRBD1 identical over 8 bases. Germline CDR1 WNHNN, CDR2 SYGVQD (reference sequence). The V and J ends lost 5 bases and 4 bases, in that order; junction bases with no gene match: 6. This CDR3 region has 14 residues. DNA of the CDR3: TGCGCCAGCAGTTTTACCGGACAGGGAGAGACCCAGTACTTC. This gives the protein CASSFTGQGETQYF.

This clone has only one observation. The chain employs TRBV4-1 and TRBJ2-7, with a weak D call TRBD2 (5 bases). Germline V gene lookup returns CDR1 MGHRA and CDR2 YSYEKL. The CDR3 contains 14 residues. Between the trimmed V and J ends, which lost 4 bases and 3 bases, there was a span of 13 bases. Written as DNA, the CDR3 is TGCGCCAGCAGCCGGACTCTCGGGATCTACGAGCAGTACTTC. Translating it yields CASSRTLGIYEQYF.

V usage is TRBV24-1 and J usage is TRBJ1-2; the match to TRBD1 covers 7 bases. The CDR3 has 15 residues. The trim removed 2 bases at V and 4 bases at J, leaving 6 bases unmatched. Germline lookup yields CDR1 KGHDR and CDR2 SFDVKD. The CDR3 loop reads CATSDSGGLGYGYTF. The CDR3 DNA sequence: TGTGCCACCAGTGATTCAGGGGGGCTCGGCTATGGCTACACCTTC.

The V call is TRBV5-1, the J call TRBJ2-7; tentatively, D is TRBD2 (5 bases). Germline CDR1 is SGHRS and CDR2 is YFSETQ. Trimming took off 4 bases at V and 0 bases at J, with 17 bases between the two ends. This CDR3 is built from 16 residues. The CDR3 reads CASSPLSGSHSYEQYF. CDR3 nucleotide sequence: TGCGCCAGCAGCCCTCTAAGCGGAAGCCACTCCTACGAGCAGTACTTC.

This clone appeared a few times. This sequence joins TRBV6-6 and TRBJ2-1, with 8 bases identical to TRBD1. CDR3 length equals 15 residues. Trimming took 0 bases from V and 6 from J; bases not matched to a gene: 4. CDR1 and CDR2 from the germline V gene are MNHNY and SVGAGI (reference sequence). The CDR3 nucleotides read TGTGCCAGCAGTTACTCCGGACAGGGACCCAATGAGCAGTTCTTC. It yields the protein CASSYSGQGPNEQFF.

This rearrangement joins TRBV28 to TRBJ1-5; D remains ambiguous. The germline CDR1 and CDR2 sequences are MDHEN and SYDVKM. The CDR3 consists of 14 residues. V dropped 3 bases and J dropped 6 bases, with 12 bases sitting between them. The CDR3 region is CASSFRGVGQPQHF. The DNA for the CDR3 is TGTGCCAGCAGTTTCAGAGGTGTCGGTCAGCCCCAGCATTTT.

This chain uses TRBV30 with TRBJ2-1; D is perhaps TRBD1 (6 bases). Looked up from germline, CDR1 is GTSNPN and CDR2 is SVGIG (reference sequence). The CDR3 consists of 16 residues. V lost 5 bases, J lost 7 bases, and 24 bases lay in between. In DNA, the CDR3 is TGTGCCTGGTCCTCCCTCCATAGAGGGGGTAGGAATGAGCAGTTCTTC. This gives the protein CAWSSLHRGGRNEQFF.

In this sample, this clone turned up once. CDR3 region: CASSYLSVEAFF. Here the CDR3 DNA reads TGTGCCAGCAGTTACTTGTCCGTAGAAGCTTTCTTT. V and J are TRBV6-5 and TRBJ1-1; no definite D call. Germline CDR1 and CDR2: MNHEY and SVGAGI. The CDR3 extends over 12 amino acids. The V end was cut by 1 base, the J end by 8 bases, with 8 bases between.

The CDR3 region is CASSYAGRKDNEKLFF. CDR3 coding DNA: TGTGCCAGCAGTTACGCGGGACGGAAGGATAATGAAAAACTGTTTTTT. The J gene is TRBJ1-4, the V gene TRBV6-2 or TRBV6-3; D is possibly TRBD1 (5 bases). In germline, CDR1 is MNHEY, CDR2 SVGEGT. This CDR3 has 16 residues. V dropped 2 bases and J dropped 4 bases, with 14 bases sitting between them.

The chain combines TRBV5-8 with TRBJ2-4; D might be TRBD2 (6 bases). V was pared by 0 bases and J by 7 bases, with 8 bases between. Germline V lookup: CDR1 SGHTS, CDR2 YDEGEE. The CDR3 consists of 13 residues. CDR3: CASSLVRGNIQYF. The CDR3 DNA reads as TGTGCCAGCAGCTTGGTTCGGGGGAACATTCAGTACTTC.

The J gene is TRBJ2-3, the V gene TRBV19; 9 bases map to TRBD1. The CDR3 consists of 14 residues. Looked up from germline, CDR1 is LNHDA and CDR2 is SQIVND (reference sequence). The ends lost 6 bases at V and 3 bases at J; junction bases unmatched: 4. The CDR3 spells CASRGQGFTDTQYF. The CDR3 bases are TGTGCCAGTAGAGGACAGGGGTTTACAGATACGCAGTATTTT. Complete variable domain (other parts from reference TRBV19 and TRBJ2-3): DGGITQSPKYLFRKEGQNVTLSCEQNLNHDAMYWYRQDPGQGLRLIYYSQIVNDFQKGDIAEGYSVSREKKESFPLTVTSAQKNPTAFYLCASRGQGFTDTQYFGPGTRLTVL.

This clone was picked up one time. CDR3 nucleotides: TGTGCCAGCAGCTTAGTCCGACAGGGGAACACTGAAGCTTTCTTT. This codes for CASSLVRQGNTEAFF. The chain has TRBV7-2 and TRBJ1-1; 7 nucleotides line up with TRBD1. Germline V lookup: CDR1 SGHTA, CDR2 FQGNSA. V gave up 1 base and J gave up 1 base; unmatched junction bases: 3. This CDR3 is 15 amino acids long.

The chain couples TRBV5-8 to TRBJ1-6, with D perhaps TRBD1 (6 bases). Trimming removed 3 bases at V and 5 bases at J, with 12 bases between. This CDR3 is 15 amino acids long. Germline V gene lookup returns CDR1 SGHTS and CDR2 YDEGEE. The CDR3 here is CASSSGDRHNSPLHF. In nucleotides, the CDR3 is TGTGCCAGCAGCTCCGGAGACAGGCATAATTCACCCCTCCACTTT.

The chain has TRBV12-3 or TRBV12-4 and TRBJ2-1, with D possibly being TRBD2 (5 bases). The germline V and J ends were trimmed by 1 base and 16 bases, with 14 bases remaining between them. CDR3 length equals 12 residues. In DNA form, the CDR3 reads TGTGCCAGCAGTTTAGGGAGGACTGTCGAATTCTTC. It yields the protein CASSLGRTVEFF.

DNA of the CDR3: TGCAGCGCCGTGACAGGGCCCTACGAGCAGTACTTC. It yields the protein CSAVTGPYEQYF. The genes are TRBV29-1 and TRBJ2-7, with TRBD1 matching 7 bases. In germline, CDR1 is SQVTM, CDR2 ANQGSEA. V lost 7 bases, J lost 2 bases, and 5 bases stayed unmatched. The CDR3 loop spans 12 amino acids.

The chain uses TRBV5-1 and TRBJ1-1, with D tentatively TRBD1 (5 bases). Per the germline V gene, CDR1 is SGHRS and CDR2 is YFSETQ. V gave up 3 bases and J gave up 3 bases, with 12 bases separating them. The CDR3 is made up of 14 amino acids. The CDR3 loop is CASSSRTSYTEAFF. CDR3 in DNA: TGCGCCAGCAGCTCGAGGACATCTTACACTGAAGCTTTCTTT.

Only a few counts were recorded for this clone. J is TRBJ1-1 and V is TRBV28, with TRBD1 matching over 7 bases. This CDR3 is built from 19 residues. In germline, CDR1 is MDHEN, CDR2 SYDVKM. With V trimmed by 4 bases and J by 4 bases, 21 bases remained unmatched. The CDR3 protein is CASSSIIRDSLIGSTEAFF. The DNA of the CDR3 is TGTGCCAGCAGTTCAATTATTAGGGACAGTTTAATTGGGAGCACTGAAGCTTTCTTT.

The V gene is TRBV13, the J gene TRBJ1-1; 8 bases map to TRBD1. Germline V gene sequence: CDR1 PRHDT, CDR2 FYEKMQ (reference sequence). This CDR3 region has 14 residues. V lost 9 bases to trimming and J lost 2 bases; unmatched junction nucleotides: 8. The CDR3 DNA reads TGTGCCAGTATCGACAGGGGCGGTAACACTGAAGCTTTCTTT. Amino acid sequence: CASIDRGGNTEAFF.

The gene calls are TRBV15 and TRBJ2-1; D gene uncertain. The CDR3 contains 13 residues. Per the germline V gene, CDR1 is LNHNV and CDR2 is YYDKDF (reference sequence). V lost 0 bases to trimming and J lost 8 bases, with 8 bases between them. CDR3 region: CATSRDKIHEQFF. CDR3 bases: TGTGCCACCAGCAGAGATAAAATCCATGAGCAGTTCTTC.

V gene TRBV14 combines with J gene TRBJ2-5; D not certain. Trimming removed 2 bases from V and 5 bases from J, with 12 bases in between. The CDR3 covers 14 residues. Germline V gives CDR1 SGHDN, CDR2 FVKESK. CDR3 sequence reads: CASSQNAGRETQYF. CDR3 DNA: TGTGCCAGCAGCCAAAATGCCGGTCGGGAGACCCAGTACTTC.

J is TRBJ1-4 and V is TRBV6-1, with D maybe TRBD1 (5 bases). Germline assignment: CDR1 MNHNS and CDR2 SASEGT. V lost 1 base and J 5 bases, leaving 8 bases between the germline ends. The CDR3 is 14 residues long. CDR3 nucleotides: TGTGCCAGCAGTGAAGGGCAGGGCAATGAAAAACTGTTTTTT. Translation: CASSEGQGNEKLFF.

The chain joins TRBV19 to TRBJ1-3, with TRBD1 matching 7 bases. J was trimmed by 4 bases and V by 3 bases; bases with no gene match: 9. This CDR3 comprises 16 residues. Germline V lookup: CDR1 LNHDA, CDR2 SQIVND (reference sequence). CDR3 in DNA: TGTGCCAGTAGTATTTACGGACAGGAGCAAGGAAACACCATATATTTT. As protein: CASSIYGQEQGNTIYF.

This clone was observed a single time. This chain links TRBV12-3 or TRBV12-4 with TRBJ1-1; D unclear. The CDR3 loop spans 13 amino acids. Trimming pared 7 bases from V and 11 bases from J, leaving 20 bases between. The CDR3 reads CASTSAYSLDAFF. The CDR3 DNA reads TGTGCCAGCACCTCAGCCTACAGCCTCGATGCTTTCTTT.

The chain links TRBV2 to TRBJ2-5; 9 bases map to TRBD2. Germline V lookup: CDR1 SNHLY, CDR2 FYNNEI. V shed 4 bases and J 5 bases; nucleotides not matched to a gene: 5. The CDR3 contains 14 residues. As DNA, the CDR3 is TGTGCCAGCAGTGCCCTAGCGGGGTCGGAGACCCAGTACTTC. Translating it yields CASSALAGSETQYF.

The chain employs TRBV7-8 and TRBJ2-5; 9 positions match TRBD2. V trimming: 4 bases; J trimming: 0 bases; junction bases outside the gene matches: 3. This CDR3 has 15 amino acids. The V gene's germline CDR1 is SGHVS and CDR2 FQNEAQ. The CDR3 protein is CASSYLAGDQETQYF. CDR3 nucleotides: TGTGCCAGCAGCTACTTAGCGGGGGACCAAGAGACCCAGTACTTC.

This clone was picked up one time. V usage is TRBV15 and J usage is TRBJ2-1; possible D gene TRBD2, 5 bases. The CDR3 length is 15 residues. Germline CDR1 LNHNV, CDR2 YYDKDF (reference sequence). Trimming pared 0 bases from V and 6 bases from J, leaving 12 bases between. DNA of the CDR3: TGTGCCACCAGCAGAGATCATGGCGGGCTCAATGAGCAGTTCTTC. Its translation: CATSRDHGGLNEQFF.

This clone has just one count. Other DNA sequences of this sample code for an identical CDR3. V and J are TRBV11-2 and TRBJ2-2; 9 bases are a match to TRBD2. The ends lost 5 bases at V and 2 bases at J; junction bases unmatched: 3. The germline gives CDR1 SGHAT, CDR2 FQNNGV. This CDR3 comprises 15 residues. The CDR3 DNA reads TGTGCCAGCAGCCCCGGGACTAGCAACACCGGGGAGCTGTTTTTT. As protein: CASSPGTSNTGELFF. The whole variable domain, remainder taken from reference TRBV11-2 and TRBJ2-2, is EAGVAQSPRYKIIEKRQSVAFWCNPISGHATLYWYQQILGQGPKLLIQFQNNGVVDDSQLPKDRFSAERLKGVDSTLKIQPAKLEDSAVYLCASSPGTSNTGELFFGEGSRLTVL.

The chain combines TRBV2 with TRBJ1-4; 7 positions match TRBD1. CDR3 length: 14 residues. The germline V gene encodes CDR1 SNHLY and CDR2 FYNNEI. Unmatched junction bases numbered 5, after V lost 2 bases and J lost 8 bases. CDR3 coding DNA: TGTGCCAGCAGTGAAACGACAGGGTGGGAAAAACTGTTTTTT. Its protein is CASSETTGWEKLFF.